The 22 T cell receptor beta chains given below trace back to one sample, sequenced in a study of tumor and adjacent non-tumor tissue in lung cancer. TCRbeta libraries were built with three rounds of nested PCR, modified from ARM-PCR. MiXCR was run by TCRdb on the multiplex PCR reads, yielding one entry per CDR3 protein. In the table there are fewer than 85,000 distinct CDR3 sequences, 80% of which are singletons. This sample's RNA came from whole unsorted tissue. Sequenced input: lung tumor tissue. The receptors originated from a woman in her forties or fifties with non-small cell lung cancer.

This clonotype was seen only once. The conserved final phenylalanine or tryptophan is absent from the CDR3, which likely points to a read error. The chain carries TRBV6-2 or TRBV6-3 and TRBJ2-7, with TRBD2 identical over 8 bases. This CDR3 contains 14 residues. The germline V gene has CDR1 MNHEY and CDR2 SVGEGT. The CDR3 bases are TGTGCCAACAGTTACTCGGGCGGGGGGCACGAGCAGTACTTA. This encodes CANSYSGGGHEQYL.

As concerns this clonotype: At one boundary the junction diverges from the germline segment, which might be a read error. The gene calls are TRBV10-2 and TRBJ2-7; TRBD2 matches at 7 bases. From germline, CDR1 is WSHSY and CDR2 SAAADI. The CDR3 contains 15 residues. This CDR3 is CASGRAGPKTYEPYF. CDR3 DNA: TGCGCCAGCGGGAGGGCAGGGCCTAAGACCTACGAGCCGTACTTC.

On this clonotype: The junction shows a germline mismatch at one end, possibly a read error. The chain uses TRBV29-1 and TRBJ2-7, with TRBD2 matching over 11 bases. This CDR3 has 19 amino acids. From germline, CDR1 is SQVTM and CDR2 ANQGSEA. This chain's CDR3 is CSVEKRWLAGGRTSYEQYF. For the CDR3, the DNA is TGCAGTGTTGAAAAGAGGTGGCTAGCGGGAGGCCGAACCTCCTACGAGCAGTACTTC.

This clonotype was detected a few times. Since the CDR3 does not end with the conserved phenylalanine or tryptophan, this likely comes from a read error. The chain has TRBV7-9 and TRBJ2-2, with 7 bases lining up with TRBD2. The V segment lost 1 base and the J segment 4 bases; nucleotides outside the gene matches: 15. This CDR3 is 19 amino acids long. Germline CDR1 and CDR2: SEHNR and FQNEAQ (reference sequence). Written as DNA, the CDR3 is TGTGCCAGCAGCTTAGGGAGGTTTCTGCGGGAGAGTTTCACCGGGGAGCTGTTTTAT. This translates into CASSLGRFLRESFTGELFY.

A remark on this clonotype: A much larger clone lies a single base off, so this may be a read error. V and J are TRBV20-1 and TRBJ2-1; D ambiguous. The V and J ends lost 3 bases and 10 bases respectively, with 16 bases between them. Germline-derived CDR1 and CDR2 are DFQATT and SNEGSKA (reference sequence). CDR3 length equals 13 residues. This chain's CDR3 is CSASTDPTTEQFF. CDR3 in DNA: TGCAGTGCTAGTACCGACCCGACAACAGAGCAGTTCTTC.

This clonotype was detected only once. The junction differs from germline at one of its ends, possibly a read error. The rearrangement links TRBV11-2 to TRBJ1-2; no firm D call. This CDR3 spans 15 amino acids. Germline V gives CDR1 SGHAT, CDR2 FQNNGV. The CDR3 region is CASSANKAPNYSYTF. The CDR3 DNA reads TGTGCCAGCAGCGCGAACAAGGCTCCTAACTATAGCTACACCTTT.

In regard to this clonotype: The final CDR3 position lacks the conserved phenylalanine or tryptophan, pointing to a likely read error. No DNA is shown, since the ends of the CDR3 on it are uncertain; the CDR3 is the one TCRdb lists. The gene calls are TRBV12-3 or TRBV12-4 and TRBJ1-1; the tabulated D call, TRBD1, remains unverified against the DNA. The CDR3 length is 13 residues, termini included. CDR3 residues: CASSFQGDTEVFS.

The chain has TRBV11-1 and TRBJ2-1; no clear D gene. Germline CDR1 reads SGHAT; CDR2 reads FQDESV (reference sequence). This CDR3 is 15 amino acids long. CDR3 residues: CGGSSGPNSYNEQFF. As DNA, the CDR3 is TGTGGCGGCAGCTCTGGCCCGAACTCCTACAATGAGCAGTTCTTC.

About this clonotype: It is likely a read error, because the conserved phenylalanine at the end of the CDR3 is missing. The V and J genes are TRBV29-1 and TRBJ1-2, with D unresolved. The germline V and J ends were trimmed by 1 base and 4 bases, with 7 bases remaining between them. Per germline, CDR1 SQVTM and CDR2 ANQGSEA. The CDR3 loop spans 12 amino acids. The CDR3 sequence is CSVEVGGYGYTI. The CDR3 DNA sequence: TGCAGCGTTGAAGTCGGAGGCTATGGCTACACCATC.

On this clonotype itself: This likely comes from a read error, as the CDR3 has no conserved phenylalanine or tryptophan at its end. The rearrangement links TRBV5-1 to TRBJ2-5; D is unclear. Germline CDR1 and CDR2: SGHRS and YFSETQ. This CDR3 comprises 12 residues. The ends were cut back, 0 bases at V and 5 bases at J, with 5 bases in the middle. The CDR3 nucleotides read TGCGCCAGCAGCTTGGGACATGAGACCCAGTACTAC. Its translation: CASSLGHETQYY.

Details on this clonotype: Compared with germline, one end of the junction differs, possibly owing to a read error. The chain joins TRBV10-2 to TRBJ2-3; D remains ambiguous. Germline CDR1 is WSHSY and CDR2 is SAAADI. The CDR3 has 14 amino acids. CDR3 amino acids: CASRSDPFTDTQYF. The CDR3 nucleotides are TGCGCTAGCAGATCGGACCCTTTCACAGATACGCAGTATTTT.

This clonotype appeared once. Mismatch with germline at one junction end may stem from a read error. This chain joins TRBV6-6 and TRBJ1-3, with D hard to call. This CDR3 spans 13 amino acids. Germline CDR1 is MNHNY and CDR2 is SVGAGI (reference sequence). CDR3 coding DNA: TGTGCCAACATGGGAAATAATGGAAACACCATATACTTT. Translated, it gives CANMGNNGNTIYF.

Comment on this clonotype: A read error may produce the germline difference seen at one junction end. The chain is built from TRBV28 and TRBJ1-4; no firm D call. The germline gives CDR1 MDHEN, CDR2 SYDVKM. The CDR3 covers 14 residues. CDR3 nucleotides: TGTGCCAGTAGTTTAGCCCCTCCCTTGGAAAAACTGTTTTTT. Its protein is CASSLAPPLEKLFF.

This clonotype was found many times. The rearrangement joins TRBV7-9 to TRBJ2-1; unclear D gene. Germline V gene sequence: CDR1 SEHNR, CDR2 FQNEAQ (reference sequence). The CDR3 runs 13 residues. Trimming removed 3 bases at V and 5 bases at J, with 8 bases between. CDR3 DNA: TGTGCCAGCAGCTTTATAACCAACAATGAGCAGTTCTTC. This translates into CASSFITNNEQFF. The whole variable domain, remainder taken from reference TRBV7-9 and TRBJ2-1, is DTGVSQNPRHKITKRGQNVTFRCDPISEHNRLYWYRQTLGQGPEFLTYFQNEAQLEKSRLLSDRFSAERPKGSFSTLEIQRTEQGDSAMYLCASSFITNNEQFFGPGTRLTVL.

Comments on this clonotype: A read error may produce the germline difference seen at one junction end. V is TRBV20-1 and J is TRBJ2-2; D gene ambiguous. CDR1 is DFQATT, CDR2 SNEGSKA, per germline (reference sequence). The CDR3 runs to 14 residues. DNA of the CDR3: TGCAGTGCTATTAACCCACCGAAAACCGGGGAGCTGTTTTTT. Its translation is CSAINPPKTGELFF.

This chain joins TRBV20-1 and TRBJ2-1; 7 nucleotides line up with TRBD1. The CDR3 consists of 14 residues. Per germline, CDR1 DFQATT and CDR2 SNEGSKA (reference sequence). With V trimmed by 8 bases and J by 5 bases, 12 bases remained unmatched. CDR3 protein: CSTNPGQDHNEQFF. The CDR3 DNA sequence: TGCAGTACTAACCCTGGACAGGACCACAATGAGCAGTTCTTC.

The chain is built from TRBV20-1 and TRBJ1-4, with D tentatively TRBD1 (5 bases). Trimming cost V 6 bases and J 14 bases, with 19 bases left between them. The CDR3 contains 12 residues. Germline CDR1 reads DFQATT; CDR2 reads SNEGSKA (reference sequence). The DNA of the CDR3 is TGCAGTGCCGGGCATGGGGCCTTCACCCTGTTTTTT. It specifies CSAGHGAFTLFF.

Notes on this clonotype: Mismatch with germline at one junction end may stem from a read error. The rearrangement uses TRBV20-1 and TRBJ2-7, with TRBD2 identical over 10 bases. The CDR3 is 15 amino acids. Germline V lookup: CDR1 DFQATT, CDR2 SNEGSKA (reference sequence). The CDR3 loop reads CGARKGGTSGNEQYF. The DNA for the CDR3 is TGCGGTGCTAGGAAGGGGGGAACTAGCGGGAACGAGCAGTACTTC.

For this clonotype: The junction departs from the called germline gene at one end, perhaps through a read error. The V and J genes are TRBV11-2 and TRBJ2-3, with D perhaps assigned TRBD1 or TRBD2 (5 bases each). In germline, CDR1 is SGHAT, CDR2 FQNNGV. The CDR3 runs 17 residues. CDR3 nucleotides: TGTGCCAGCGGCTTAGATAAGGGGCTAGCCCCCACAGATACTCAGTATTTT. Its translation: CASGLDKGLAPTDTQYF.

To note about this clonotype: One end of the junction does not line up with germline, which may come from a read error. The chain employs TRBV12-3 or TRBV12-4 and TRBJ2-2, with TRBD1 identical over 8 bases. This CDR3 is built from 14 residues. CDR3 DNA: TGCGCCAACACCCCGACTGGGACAGGTCAAGAGCTGTTTTTT. Translated, it gives CANTPTGTGQELFF.

A word on this clonotype: As the CDR3 is not closed by the conserved phenylalanine or tryptophan, this likely results from a read error. V is TRBV20-1 and J is TRBJ2-7; TRBD1 agrees at 8 bases. J was trimmed by 7 bases and V by 0 bases; bases with no gene match: 11. CDR3 length: 15 residues. From germline, CDR1 is DFQATT and CDR2 SNEGSKA (reference sequence). CDR3 coding DNA: TGCAGTGCTAGAGATCGGGCAGGGGGCTGGTATGAGCAGTACTCC. Translating it yields CSARDRAGGWYEQYS.

In the case of this clonotype: Germline is not matched at one junction end, which may reflect a read error. This chain connects TRBV29-1 to TRBJ2-1; D is unresolved. The length of the CDR3 is 14 residues. Germline assignment: CDR1 SQVTM and CDR2 ANQGSEA. CDR3 residues: CTVVVWGFLNDQFF. The DNA of the CDR3 is TGCACCGTTGTGGTGTGGGGTTTCCTCAATGATCAGTTCTTC.